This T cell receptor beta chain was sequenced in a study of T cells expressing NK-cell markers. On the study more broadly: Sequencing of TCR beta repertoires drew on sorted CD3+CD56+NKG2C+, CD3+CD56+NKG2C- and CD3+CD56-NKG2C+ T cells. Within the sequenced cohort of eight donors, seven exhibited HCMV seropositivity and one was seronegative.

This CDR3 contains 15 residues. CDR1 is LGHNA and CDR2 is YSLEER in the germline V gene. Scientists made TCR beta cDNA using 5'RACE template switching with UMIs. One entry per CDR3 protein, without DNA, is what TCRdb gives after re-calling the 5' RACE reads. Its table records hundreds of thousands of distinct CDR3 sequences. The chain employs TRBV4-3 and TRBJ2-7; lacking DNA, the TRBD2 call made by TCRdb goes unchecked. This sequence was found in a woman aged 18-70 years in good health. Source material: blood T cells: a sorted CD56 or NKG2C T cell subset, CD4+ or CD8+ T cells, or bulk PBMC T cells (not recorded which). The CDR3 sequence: CASSQSRGYSYEQYF.